The present T cell receptor (beta chain) was sequenced within a study of blood T cell repertoires in COVID-19. The wider study: COVID-19 samples from acute and convalescent phases originated in the United States, Italy and Spain. T cells, B-cell-depleted T cells, or PBMCs provided the cDNA or gDNA that served as material.

Profiling relied on immunoSEQ multiplex PCR, and the TCRdb table lists in-frame clones only, not all of them. This sample yields about 62,000 clones, of which about 88% are seen a single time; under 1.3% belongs to the top ten. This receptor was obtained from a man between 65 and 85 years old with acute or convalescent COVID-19. The sample consisted of peripheral blood.

The CDR3 DNA reads as TGTGCCAGCAGCTTAAGTCACGCTATCTACGAGCAGTACTTC. As protein: CASSLSHAIYEQYF. V and J are TRBV7-2 and TRBJ2-7; D remains unclear. The V end lost 2 bases, the J end lost 3 bases, and 11 bases lay between the germline ends. CDR3 length: 14 amino acids. CDR1 and CDR2 (germline): SGHTA, FQGNSA.